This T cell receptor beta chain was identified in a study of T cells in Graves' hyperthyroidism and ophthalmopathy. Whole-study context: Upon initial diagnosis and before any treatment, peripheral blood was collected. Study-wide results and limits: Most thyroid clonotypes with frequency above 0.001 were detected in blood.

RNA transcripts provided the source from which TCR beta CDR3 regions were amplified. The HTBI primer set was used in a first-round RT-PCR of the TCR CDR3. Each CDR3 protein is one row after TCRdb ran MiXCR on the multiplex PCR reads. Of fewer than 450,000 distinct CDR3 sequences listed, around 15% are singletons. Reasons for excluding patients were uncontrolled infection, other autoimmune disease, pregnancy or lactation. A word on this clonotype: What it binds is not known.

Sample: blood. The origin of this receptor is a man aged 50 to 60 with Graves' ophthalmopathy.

The CDR3 sequence is CATSDSRRSYNEQFF. The CDR3 region has the DNA TGTGCCACCAGTGATTCCCGACGGAGCTACAATGAGCAGTTCTTC. The chain recombines TRBV24-1 with TRBJ2-1, with D hard to call. This CDR3 contains 15 residues. Germline CDR1 and CDR2: KGHDR and SFDVKD. V gave up 2 bases and J gave up 3 bases, with 10 bases separating them.